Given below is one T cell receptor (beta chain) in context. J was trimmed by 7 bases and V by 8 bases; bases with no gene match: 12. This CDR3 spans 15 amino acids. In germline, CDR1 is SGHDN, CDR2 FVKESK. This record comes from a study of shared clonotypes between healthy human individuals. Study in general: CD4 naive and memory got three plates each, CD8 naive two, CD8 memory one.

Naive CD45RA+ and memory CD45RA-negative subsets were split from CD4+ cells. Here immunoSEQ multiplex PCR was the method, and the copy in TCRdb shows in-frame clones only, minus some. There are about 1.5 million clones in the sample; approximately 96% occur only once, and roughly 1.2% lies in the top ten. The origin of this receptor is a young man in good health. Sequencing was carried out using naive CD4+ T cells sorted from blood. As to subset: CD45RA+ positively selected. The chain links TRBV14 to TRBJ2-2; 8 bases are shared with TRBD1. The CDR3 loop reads CASESTGARVGELFF. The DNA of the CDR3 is TGTGCCAGCGAATCGACAGGGGCGAGAGTCGGGGAGCTGTTTTTT.